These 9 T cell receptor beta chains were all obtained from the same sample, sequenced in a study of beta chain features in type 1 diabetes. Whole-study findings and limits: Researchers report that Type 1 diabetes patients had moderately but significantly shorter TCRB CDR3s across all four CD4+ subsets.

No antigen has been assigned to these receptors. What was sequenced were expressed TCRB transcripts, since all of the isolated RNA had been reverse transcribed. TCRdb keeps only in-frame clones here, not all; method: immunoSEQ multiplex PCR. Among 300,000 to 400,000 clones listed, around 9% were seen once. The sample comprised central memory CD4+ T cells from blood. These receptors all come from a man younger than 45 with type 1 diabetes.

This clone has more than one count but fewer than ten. The CDR3 region has the DNA TGTGCCAGCAGTTTGCAGACTAGCGGGTTAACAGATACGCAGTATTTT. Translated, it gives CASSLQTSGLTDTQYF. V gene TRBV6-6 combines with J gene TRBJ2-3; 10 bases are shared with TRBD2. J lost 3 bases, V lost 4 bases, and 7 bases had no gene match. The CDR3 is 16 residues long. Germline CDR1 is MNHNY and CDR2 is SVGAGI (reference sequence).

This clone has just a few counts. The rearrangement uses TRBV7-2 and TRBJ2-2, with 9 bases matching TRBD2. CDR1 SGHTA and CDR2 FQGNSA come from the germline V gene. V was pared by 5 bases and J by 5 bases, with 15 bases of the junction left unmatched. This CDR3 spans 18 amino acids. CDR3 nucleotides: TGTGCCAGCAGCACCCCGACTAGCGGTCCCTCGGGGACCGGGGAGCTGTTTTTT. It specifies CASSTPTSGPSGTGELFF. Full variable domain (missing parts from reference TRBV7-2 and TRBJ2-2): GAGVSQSPSNKVTEKGKDVELRCDPISGHTALYWYRQSLGQGLEFLIYFQGNSAPDKSGLPSDRFSAERTGGSVSTLTIQRTQQEDSAVYLCASSTPTSGPSGTGELFFGEGSRLTVL.

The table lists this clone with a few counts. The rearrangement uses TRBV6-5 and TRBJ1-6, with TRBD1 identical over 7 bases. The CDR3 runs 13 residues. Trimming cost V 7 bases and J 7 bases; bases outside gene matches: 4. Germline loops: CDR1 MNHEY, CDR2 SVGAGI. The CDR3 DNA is TGTGCCAGCAAAGGGACAGAGAATTCACCCCTCCACTTT. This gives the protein CASKGTENSPLHF.

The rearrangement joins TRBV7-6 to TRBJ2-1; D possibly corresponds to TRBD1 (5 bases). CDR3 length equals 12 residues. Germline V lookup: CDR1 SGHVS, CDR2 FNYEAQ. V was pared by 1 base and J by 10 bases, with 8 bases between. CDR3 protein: CASSLVGAEQFF. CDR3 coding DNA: TGTGCCAGCAGCTTAGTTGGGGCGGAGCAGTTCTTC.

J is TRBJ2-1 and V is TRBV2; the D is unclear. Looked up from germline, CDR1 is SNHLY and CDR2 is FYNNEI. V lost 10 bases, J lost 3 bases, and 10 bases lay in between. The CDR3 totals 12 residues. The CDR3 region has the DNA TGTGCCACGGGCCCCAGCTACAATGAGCAGTTCTTC. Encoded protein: CATGPSYNEQFF.

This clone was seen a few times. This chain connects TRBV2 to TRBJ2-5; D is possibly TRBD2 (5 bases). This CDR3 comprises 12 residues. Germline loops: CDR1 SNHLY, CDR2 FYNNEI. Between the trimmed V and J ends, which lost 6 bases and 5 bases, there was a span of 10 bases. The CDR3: CASSRDAETQYF. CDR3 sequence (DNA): TGTGCCAGCAGCCGGGATGCGGAGACCCAGTACTTC. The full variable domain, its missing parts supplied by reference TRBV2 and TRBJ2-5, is EPEVTQTPSHQVTQMGQEVILRCVPISNHLYFYWYRQILGQKVEFLVSFYNNEISEKSEIFDDQFSVERPDGSNFTLKIRSTKLEDSAMYFCASSRDAETQYFGPGTRLLVL.

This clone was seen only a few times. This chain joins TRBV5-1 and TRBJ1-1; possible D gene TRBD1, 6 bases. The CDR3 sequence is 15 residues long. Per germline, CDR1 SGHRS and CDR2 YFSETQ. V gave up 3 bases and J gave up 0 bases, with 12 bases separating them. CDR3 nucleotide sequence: TGCGCCAGCAGCTGGGCCGGACAGATGAACACTGAAGCTTTCTTT. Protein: CASSWAGQMNTEAFF.

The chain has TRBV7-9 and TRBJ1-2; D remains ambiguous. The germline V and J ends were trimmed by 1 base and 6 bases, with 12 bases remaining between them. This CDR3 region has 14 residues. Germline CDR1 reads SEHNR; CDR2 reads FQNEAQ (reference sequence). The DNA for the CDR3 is TGTGCCAGCAGCTTAGGACTGGCTGTCGATGGCTACACCTTC. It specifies CASSLGLAVDGYTF.

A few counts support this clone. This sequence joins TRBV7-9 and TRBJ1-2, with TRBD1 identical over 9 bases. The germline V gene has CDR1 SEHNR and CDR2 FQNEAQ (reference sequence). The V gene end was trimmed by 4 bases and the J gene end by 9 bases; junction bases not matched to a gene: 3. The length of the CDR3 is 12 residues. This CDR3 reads CASSWDRESYTF. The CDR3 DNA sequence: TGTGCCAGCAGCTGGGACAGGGAGAGCTACACCTTC.